The present T cell receptor (beta chain) was sequenced within a study of PD-1 blockade in classical Hodgkin lymphoma. Germline assignment: CDR1 MGHDK and CDR2 SYGVNS. CDR3 length: 15 amino acids. The V end lost 1 base, the J end lost 3 bases, and 12 bases lay between the germline ends. Relapse after autologous stem cell transplantation occurred in every patient, and brentuximab vedotin exposure varied. Turning to this clone: Its antigen is unidentified.

Study observations and caveats: Exclusion applied to patients who initiated nivolumab less than 1 year following ASCT. Prior to therapy, complete responders displayed diversity much like that of newly diagnosed patients. Lower baseline TCR diversity was reported for newly diagnosed patients than for healthy donors.

Clones were sequenced by immunoSEQ multiplex PCR, and TCRdb holds only the in-frame ones, with some missing. This repertoire shows more than 20,000 clones, about 80% found once; its top ten account for under 20%. The sequence derives from a human donor with classical Hodgkin lymphoma. The chain combines TRBV25-1 with TRBJ1-1, with a tentative D call TRBD1 (5 bases). The material was peripheral blood mononuclear cells (PBMCs), obtained before the second cycle of nivolumab. This chain's CDR3 is CASSEFDSTDTEAFF. In DNA form, the CDR3 reads TGTGCCAGCAGTGAATTCGACAGCACAGACACTGAAGCTTTCTTT.